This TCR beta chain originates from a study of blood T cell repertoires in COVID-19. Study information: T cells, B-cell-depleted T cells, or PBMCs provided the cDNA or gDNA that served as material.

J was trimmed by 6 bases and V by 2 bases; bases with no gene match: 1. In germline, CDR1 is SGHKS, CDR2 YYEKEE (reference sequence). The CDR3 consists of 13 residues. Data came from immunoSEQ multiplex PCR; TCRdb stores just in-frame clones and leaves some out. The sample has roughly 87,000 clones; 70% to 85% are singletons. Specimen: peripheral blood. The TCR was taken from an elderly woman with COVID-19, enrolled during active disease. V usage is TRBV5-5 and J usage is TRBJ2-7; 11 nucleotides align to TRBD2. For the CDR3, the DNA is TGTGCCAGCAGCTTTAGCGGGGGGGCCGAGCAGTACTTC. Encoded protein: CASSFSGGAEQYF.